The source of this T cell receptor (beta chain) is a study of CD8+ T cells in alopecia areata. Whole-study context: Treated patients were given oral tofacitinib, which was dosed at 5 to 10 mg twice daily. A 6-month period off drug followed tofacitinib, which lasted 6 to 18 months.

Trimming removed 7 bases at V and 0 bases at J, with 15 bases between. Germline V gives CDR1 LNHDA, CDR2 SQIVND (reference sequence). The CDR3 covers 15 residues. TCR sequencing used cDNA made by reverse transcription of extracted RNA. Sequenced by immunoSEQ multiplex PCR; TCRdb stores in-frame clones only, minus some. The sample has 150,000 to 200,000 clones, around 60% seen once; the top ten hold roughly 14%. Specimen: CD4+ T cells sorted from blood, collected at week 0. The receptor was isolated from a human donor with alopecia areata. The gene calls are TRBV19 and TRBJ1-1; D remains ambiguous. In nucleotides, the CDR3 is TGTGCCAGTAATGCGCCTTACCTGTTGAACACTGAAGCTTTCTTT. Encoded protein: CASNAPYLLNTEAFF.